The 8 T cell receptor beta chains listed next were all sequenced from one sample in a study of cytomegalovirus exposure and HLA in healthy donors. PCR involved 60 Vbeta and 13 Jbeta primers. Clones were sequenced by immunoSEQ multiplex PCR, and TCRdb holds only the in-frame ones, with some missing. The sample records more than 85,000 clones, around 57% being singletons. Material for sequencing was PBMCs. These receptors originate from a human donor in good health.

The chain recombines TRBV28 with TRBJ2-7, with a weak D call TRBD2 (6 bases). From germline, CDR1 is MDHEN and CDR2 SYDVKM. The CDR3 has 17 residues. The V end was cut by 2 bases, the J end by 4 bases, with 21 bases between. This CDR3 reads CASSLHPLGGAGYEQYF. CDR3 DNA sequence: TGTGCCAGCAGTTTACACCCTTTGGGTGGCGCGGGGTACGAGCAGTACTTC. Full variable domain (missing parts from reference TRBV28 and TRBJ2-7): DVKVTQSSRYLVKRTGEKVFLECVQDMDHENMFWYRQDPGLGLRLIYFSYDVKMKEKGDIPEGYSVSREKKERFSLILESASTNQTSMYLCASSLHPLGGAGYEQYFGPGTRLTVT.

The chain uses TRBV7-9 and TRBJ2-7, with D possibly matching TRBD1 (6 bases). Trimming removed 0 bases from V and 3 bases from J, with 9 bases in between. This CDR3 has 14 residues. CDR1 SEHNR and CDR2 FQNEAQ come from the germline V gene (reference sequence). The CDR3 loop is CASSLATGSYEQYF. The CDR3 region has the DNA TGTGCCAGCAGCTTAGCCACAGGGAGCTACGAGCAGTACTTC.

This rearrangement joins TRBV5-4 to TRBJ1-2; D is uncertain. Trimming pared 1 base from V and 1 base from J, leaving 2 bases between. Germline CDR1 reads SGHNT; CDR2 reads YYREEE (reference sequence). The CDR3 has 12 residues. CDR3 in DNA: TGTGCCAGCAGCTTGCTTAACTATGGCTACACCTTC. It encodes CASSLLNYGYTF.

This clone was counted between two and nine times. CDR3 sequence (DNA): TGTGCCAGCAGTGAAGTGCCAGGGGACTACGAGCAGTACTTC. Translating gives CASSEVPGDYEQYF. The V and J genes are TRBV6-1 and TRBJ2-7; possibly TRBD1 for D (6 bases). V was trimmed by 1 base and J by 3 bases, leaving 10 bases between them. The CDR3 has 14 residues. Germline V CDR1 and CDR2: MNHNS, SASEGT.

The chain recombines TRBV27 with TRBJ2-1, with D uncertain. V dropped 8 bases and J dropped 1 base, with 12 bases sitting between them. The CDR3 sequence is 14 residues long. Germline loops: CDR1 MNHEY, CDR2 SMNVEV (reference sequence). The CDR3 here is CASGNRVSYNEQFF. The CDR3 nucleotides read TGTGCCAGCGGAAACAGAGTTTCCTACAATGAGCAGTTCTTC.

CDR3 sequence (DNA): TGTGCCAGCAGTCTCGGACAGGGCCTGTACAATCAGCCCCAGCATTTT. This codes for CASSLGQGLYNQPQHF. The chain is built from TRBV27 and TRBJ1-5, with 8 bases fitting TRBD1. With V trimmed by 5 bases and J by 3 bases, 9 bases remained unmatched. The V gene's germline CDR1 is MNHEY and CDR2 SMNVEV (reference sequence). The CDR3 totals 16 residues.

The chain recombines TRBV4-1 with TRBJ2-7, with TRBD2 matching 8 bases. V shed 1 base, J shed 3 bases, and the junction held 5 bases outside the gene matches. Germline values: CDR1 MGHRA, CDR2 YSYEKL. This CDR3 has 15 residues. The CDR3 nucleotides read TGCGCCAGCAGCCAAGGAACTAGCGGAAACTACGAGCAGTACTTC. This gives the protein CASSQGTSGNYEQYF.

The J gene is TRBJ1-5, the V gene TRBV6-1; TRBD1 is a possible D gene (5 bases). This CDR3 has 15 amino acids. The ends were cut back, 2 bases at V and 4 bases at J, with 12 bases in the middle. Germline assignment: CDR1 MNHNS and CDR2 SASEGT. The CDR3 loop is CASSEWGSSNQPQHF. Written as DNA, the CDR3 is TGTGCCAGCAGTGAATGGGGCAGCTCAAATCAGCCCCAGCATTTT.